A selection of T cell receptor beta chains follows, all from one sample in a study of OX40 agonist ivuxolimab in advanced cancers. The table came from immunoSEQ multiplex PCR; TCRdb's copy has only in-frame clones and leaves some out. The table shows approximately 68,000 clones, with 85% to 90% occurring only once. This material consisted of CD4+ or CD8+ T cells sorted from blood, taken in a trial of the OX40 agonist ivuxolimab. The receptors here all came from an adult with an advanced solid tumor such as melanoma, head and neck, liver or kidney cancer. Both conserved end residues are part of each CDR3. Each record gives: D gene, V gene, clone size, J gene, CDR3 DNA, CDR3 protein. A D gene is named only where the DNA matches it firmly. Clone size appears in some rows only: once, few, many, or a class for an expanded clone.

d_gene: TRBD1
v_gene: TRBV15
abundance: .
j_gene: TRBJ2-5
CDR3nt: TGTGCCACCAGCAGAGACCACAGGGGGGAGACCCAGTACTTC
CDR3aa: CATSRDHRGETQYF

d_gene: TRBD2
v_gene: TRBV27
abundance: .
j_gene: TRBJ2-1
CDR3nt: TGTGCCAGCAGTCTGGGACTAGCGGGGGTCGATGAGCAGTTCTTC
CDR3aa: CASSLGLAGVDEQFF

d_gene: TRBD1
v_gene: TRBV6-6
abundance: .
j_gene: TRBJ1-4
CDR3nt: TGTGCCAGCAGGCATACAGGGGGCAAGGAAAAACTGTTTTTT
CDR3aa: CASRHTGGKEKLFF

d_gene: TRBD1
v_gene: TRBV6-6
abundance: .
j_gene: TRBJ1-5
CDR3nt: TGTGCCAGCAGCTGGACAGGGATTAGCAATCAGCCCCAGCATTTT
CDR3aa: CASSWTGISNQPQHF

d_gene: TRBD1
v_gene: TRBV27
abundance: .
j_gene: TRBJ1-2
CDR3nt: TGTGCCAGCAGTTTGAAGGGGGCCTCGGACGCTTATGGCTACACCTTC
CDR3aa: CASSLKGASDAYGYTF

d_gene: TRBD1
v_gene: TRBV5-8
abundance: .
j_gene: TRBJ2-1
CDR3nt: TGTGCCAGCAGCTTGCCTATCGGAACAGGGGTCTACAATGAGCAGTTCTTC
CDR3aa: CASSLPIGTGVYNEQFF

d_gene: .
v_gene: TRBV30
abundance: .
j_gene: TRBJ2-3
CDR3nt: TGTGCCTGGATGGCAGTGAGCACAGATACGCAGTATTTT
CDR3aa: CAWMAVSTDTQYF

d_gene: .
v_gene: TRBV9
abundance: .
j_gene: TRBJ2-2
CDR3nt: TGTGCCAGCAGCGTAGGGGTGGGTAAGGGCGCCGGGGAGCTGTTTTTT
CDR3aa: CASSVGVGKGAGELFF

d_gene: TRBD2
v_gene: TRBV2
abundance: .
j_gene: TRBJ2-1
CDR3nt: TGTGCCAGCAGCGGACTAGCGGGGGCCTCCTACAATGAGCAGTTCTTC
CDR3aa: CASSGLAGASYNEQFF

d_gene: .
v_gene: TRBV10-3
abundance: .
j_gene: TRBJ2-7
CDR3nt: TGTGCCATCAGTGAGTCGCCAGGGCCTGCCTACGAGCAGTACTTC
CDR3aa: CAISESPGPAYEQYF

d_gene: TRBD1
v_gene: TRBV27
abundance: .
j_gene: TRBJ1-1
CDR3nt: TGTGCCAGCAACAACCCGGGACAGCTGGGGACTGAAGCTTTCTTT
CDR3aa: CASNNPGQLGTEAFF

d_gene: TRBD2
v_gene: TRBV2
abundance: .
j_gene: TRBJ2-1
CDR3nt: TGTGCCATAAATAGCAGGACTAGCTCTACCAATGAGCAGTTCTTC
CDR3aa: CAINSRTSSTNEQFF

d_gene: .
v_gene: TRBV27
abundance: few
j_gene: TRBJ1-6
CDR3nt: TGTGCCAGCAGTTCCGGACAAGCCCGGAGCTCCTATAATTCACCCCTCCACTTT
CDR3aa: CASSSGQARSSYNSPLHF

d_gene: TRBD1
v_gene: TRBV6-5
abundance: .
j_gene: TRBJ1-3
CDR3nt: TGTGCCAGCAGTTACTCCATATCAGGGGGCGGAAACACCATATATTTT
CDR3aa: CASSYSISGGGNTIYF

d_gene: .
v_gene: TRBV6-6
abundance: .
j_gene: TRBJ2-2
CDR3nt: TGTGCCAGCAGAAGCCAAGAAACCGGGGAGCTGTTTTTT
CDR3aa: CASRSQETGELFF

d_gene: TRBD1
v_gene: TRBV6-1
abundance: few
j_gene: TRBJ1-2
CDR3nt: TGTGCCAGCAGTAAATCCCGGGACAGGGTTCATGGCTACACCTTC
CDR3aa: CASSKSRDRVHGYTF

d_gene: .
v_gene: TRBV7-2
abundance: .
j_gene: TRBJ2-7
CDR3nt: TGTGCCAGCAGCTTAGAGAGGCTCTACGAGCAGTACTTC
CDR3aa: CASSLERLYEQYF

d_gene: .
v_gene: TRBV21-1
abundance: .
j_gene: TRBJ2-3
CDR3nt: TGTGCCAGCAGCAAACGGGGGAAAGGAGGGACAGATACGCAGTATTTT
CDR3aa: CASSKRGKGGTDTQYF

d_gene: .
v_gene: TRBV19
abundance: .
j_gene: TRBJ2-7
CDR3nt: TGTGCCAGTAGTGCCCCATGGTCCTACGAGCAGTACTTC
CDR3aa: CASSAPWSYEQYF

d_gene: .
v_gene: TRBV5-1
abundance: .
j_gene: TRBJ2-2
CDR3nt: TGCGCCAGCAGCTTGCCGGGAAGTACCGGGGAGCTGTTTTTT
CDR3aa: CASSLPGSTGELFF

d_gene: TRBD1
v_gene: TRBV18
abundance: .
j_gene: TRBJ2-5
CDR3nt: TGTGCCAGCTCACCCCGCGGACAGGGGAAAGAGACCCAGTACTTC
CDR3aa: CASSPRGQGKETQYF

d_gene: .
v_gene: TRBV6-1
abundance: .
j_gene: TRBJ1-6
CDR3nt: TGTGCCAGCAGTGAATTAACTGGGGGTAATTCACCCCTCCACTTT
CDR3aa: CASSELTGGNSPLHF

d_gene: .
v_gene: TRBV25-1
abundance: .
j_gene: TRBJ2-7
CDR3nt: TGTGCCAGCAGTGAGGACAGTCGAAGGTACGAGCAGTACTTC
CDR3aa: CASSEDSRRYEQYF

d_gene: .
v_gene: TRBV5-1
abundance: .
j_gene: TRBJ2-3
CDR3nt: TGCGCCAGCAGCCCGGGTCGACGCACAGATACGCAGTATTTT
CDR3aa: CASSPGRRTDTQYF

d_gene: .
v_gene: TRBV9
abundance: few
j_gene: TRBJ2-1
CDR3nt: TGTGCCAGCAGCACCCTCAACTCAGGCAATGAGCAGTTCTTC
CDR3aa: CASSTLNSGNEQFF

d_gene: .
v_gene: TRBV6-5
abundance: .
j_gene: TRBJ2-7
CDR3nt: TGTGCCAGCAGTTATCCTGAGAAGGATACCTACGAGCAGTACTTC
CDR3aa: CASSYPEKDTYEQYF

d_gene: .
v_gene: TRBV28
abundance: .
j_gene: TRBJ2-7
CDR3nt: TGTGCCATCGAGGAGAGACGACCTTCCTACGAGCAGTACTTC
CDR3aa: CAIEERRPSYEQYF

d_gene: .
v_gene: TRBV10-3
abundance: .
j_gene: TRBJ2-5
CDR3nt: TGTGCCATCAGTGAGATAGGGACTCCCCAAGAGACCCAGTACTTC
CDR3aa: CAISEIGTPQETQYF

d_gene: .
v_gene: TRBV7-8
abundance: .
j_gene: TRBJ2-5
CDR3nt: TGTGCCAGCAGCTTAGTTCTCTGGTCCGGGACCCAGTACTTC
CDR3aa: CASSLVLWSGTQYF

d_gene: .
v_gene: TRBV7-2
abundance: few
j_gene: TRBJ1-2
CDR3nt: TGTGCCAGCAGCCAAACATCGGGGGGAGGCTACACCTTC
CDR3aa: CASSQTSGGGYTF

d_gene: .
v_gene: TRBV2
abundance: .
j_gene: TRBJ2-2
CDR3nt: TGTGCCAGCAGTGATGGGTGGTGGAACACCGGGGAGCTGTTTTTT
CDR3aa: CASSDGWWNTGELFF

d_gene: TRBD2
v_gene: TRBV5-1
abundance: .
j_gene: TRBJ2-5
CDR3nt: TGCGCCAGCAGCTTGGGGGGGGGAGAAGAGACCCAGTACTTC
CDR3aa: CASSLGGGEETQYF

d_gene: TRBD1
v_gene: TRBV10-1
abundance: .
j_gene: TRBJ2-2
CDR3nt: TGCGCCAGCAGACTTTCCGGGACAGGGACCGGGGAGCTGTTTTTT
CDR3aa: CASRLSGTGTGELFF

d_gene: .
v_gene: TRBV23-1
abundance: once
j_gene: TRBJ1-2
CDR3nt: TGCGCCAGCAGTCAATCGATGGAGGCTCTTAACTATGGCTACACCTTC
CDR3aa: CASSQSMEALNYGYTF

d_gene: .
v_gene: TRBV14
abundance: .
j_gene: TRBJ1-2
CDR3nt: TGTGCCAGCAGCCAAGATCTGTACTATGGCTACACCTTC
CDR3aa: CASSQDLYYGYTF

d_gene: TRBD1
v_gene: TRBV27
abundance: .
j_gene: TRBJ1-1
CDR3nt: TGTGCCAGCAGTTCTTACAGGGGGCGGGGCACTGAAGCTTTCTTT
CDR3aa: CASSSYRGRGTEAFF

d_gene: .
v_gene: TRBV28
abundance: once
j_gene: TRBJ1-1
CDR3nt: TGTGCCAGCACCCGTGGGCTCCGGGAAGCTTTCTTT
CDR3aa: CASTRGLREAFF

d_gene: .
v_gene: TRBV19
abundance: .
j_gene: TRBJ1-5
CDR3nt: TGTGCCAGTAGGATATTCAACAGGGATCAGCCCCAGCATTTT
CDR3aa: CASRIFNRDQPQHF

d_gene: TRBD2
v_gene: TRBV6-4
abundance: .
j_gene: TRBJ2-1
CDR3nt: TGTGCCAGCAGTACTAGCGGGGGCTCCTACAATGAGCAGTTCTTC
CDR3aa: CASSTSGGSYNEQFF

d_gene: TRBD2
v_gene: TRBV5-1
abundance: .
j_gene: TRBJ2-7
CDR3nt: TGCGCCAGCAGCGGGACTAGCGGGGGGCCATGGTACGAGCAGTACTTC
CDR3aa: CASSGTSGGPWYEQYF

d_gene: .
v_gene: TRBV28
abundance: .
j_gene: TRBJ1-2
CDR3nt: TGTGCCAGCAGCGACAACTATGGCTACACCTTC
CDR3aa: CASSDNYGYTF

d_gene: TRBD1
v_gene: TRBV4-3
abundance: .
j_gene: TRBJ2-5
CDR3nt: TGCGCCAGCAGCCAGGTCCCGACAGGGGTCGGAGAGACCCAGTACTTC
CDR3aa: CASSQVPTGVGETQYF

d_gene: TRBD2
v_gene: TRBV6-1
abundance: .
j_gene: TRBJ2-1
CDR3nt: TGTGCCAGCAGCCAGCCGACTAGCGGGGCGTTCTTC
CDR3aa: CASSQPTSGAFF

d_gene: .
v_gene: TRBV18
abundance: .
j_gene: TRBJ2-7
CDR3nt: TGTGCCAGCTCACTCGGGACCTCTTACGAGCAGTACTTC
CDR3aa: CASSLGTSYEQYF

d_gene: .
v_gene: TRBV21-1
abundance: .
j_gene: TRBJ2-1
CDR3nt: TGTGCCAGCAGCGCCGAGACCCCGGGACAGGGGGCCTACAATGAGCAGTTCTTC
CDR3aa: CASSAETPGQGAYNEQFF

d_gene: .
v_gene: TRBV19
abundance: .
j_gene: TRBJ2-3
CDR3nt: TGTGCCAGCACCCAGTGGGGGCGGGCAGATACGCAGTATTTT
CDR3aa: CASTQWGRADTQYF

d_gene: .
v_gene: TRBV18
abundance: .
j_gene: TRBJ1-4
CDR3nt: TGTGCCAGCTCACCAAATCTACAGGGAAATGAAAAACTGTTTTTT
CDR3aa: CASSPNLQGNEKLFF

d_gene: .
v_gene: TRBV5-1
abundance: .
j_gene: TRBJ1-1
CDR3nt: TGCGCCAGCAGCTTATCAGGGGCTCCGAACACTGAAGCTTTCTTT
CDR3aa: CASSLSGAPNTEAFF

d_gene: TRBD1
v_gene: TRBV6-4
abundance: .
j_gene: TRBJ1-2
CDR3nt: TGTGCCAGCAGTGCCGACAGGGCCGGCTATGGCTACACCTTC
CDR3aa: CASSADRAGYGYTF

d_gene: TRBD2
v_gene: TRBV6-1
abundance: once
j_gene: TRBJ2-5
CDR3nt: TGTGCCAGCAGTGAACTATGGACTAGAATGCAAGGGGAGACCCAGTACTTC
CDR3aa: CASSELWTRMQGETQYF

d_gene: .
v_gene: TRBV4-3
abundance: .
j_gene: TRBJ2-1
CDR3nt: TGCGCCAGCAGCCAAGACCCGTCAGGGTCGAGCTCCTACAATGAGCAGTTCTTC
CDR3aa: CASSQDPSGSSSYNEQFF

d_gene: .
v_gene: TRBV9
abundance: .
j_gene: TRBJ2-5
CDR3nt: TGTGCCAGCAGCGTAGCCCCCACACCGCGGGAGACCCAGTACTTC
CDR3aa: CASSVAPTPRETQYF

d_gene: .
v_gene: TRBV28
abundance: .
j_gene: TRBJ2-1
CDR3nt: TGTGCCAGCAGTTTATCGGGAGCCAAGGAGTTCTTC
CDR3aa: CASSLSGAKEFF

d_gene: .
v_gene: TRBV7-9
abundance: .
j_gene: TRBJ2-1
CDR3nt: TGTGCCAGCAGCTTACTTGGGGCGGATGAGCAGTTCTTC
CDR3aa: CASSLLGADEQFF

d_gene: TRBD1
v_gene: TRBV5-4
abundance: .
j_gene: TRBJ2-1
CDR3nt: TGTGCCAGCAGCCCAGGGACAGGGCTCTACAATGAGCAGTTCTTC
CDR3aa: CASSPGTGLYNEQFF

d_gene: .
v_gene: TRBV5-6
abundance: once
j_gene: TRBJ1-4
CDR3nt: TGTGCCAGCAGCTTAAAGGACCGGAATGAAAAACTGTTTTTT
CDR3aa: CASSLKDRNEKLFF

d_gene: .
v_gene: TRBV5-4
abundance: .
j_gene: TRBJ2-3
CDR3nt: TGTGCCAGCAGCTTGGAGGCAGATACGCAGTATTTT
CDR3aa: CASSLEADTQYF